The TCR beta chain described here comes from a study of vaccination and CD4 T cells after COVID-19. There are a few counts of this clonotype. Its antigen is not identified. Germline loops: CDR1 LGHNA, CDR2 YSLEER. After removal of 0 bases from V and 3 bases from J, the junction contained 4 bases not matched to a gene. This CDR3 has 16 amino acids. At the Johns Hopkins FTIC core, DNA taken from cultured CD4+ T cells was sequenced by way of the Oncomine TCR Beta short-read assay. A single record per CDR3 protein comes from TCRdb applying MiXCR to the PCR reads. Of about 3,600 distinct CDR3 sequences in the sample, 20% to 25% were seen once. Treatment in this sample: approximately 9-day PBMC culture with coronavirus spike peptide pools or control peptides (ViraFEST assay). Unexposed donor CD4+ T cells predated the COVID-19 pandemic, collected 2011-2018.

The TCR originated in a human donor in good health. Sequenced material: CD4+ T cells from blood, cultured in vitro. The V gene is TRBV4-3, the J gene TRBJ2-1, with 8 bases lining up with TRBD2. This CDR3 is CASSQDSGGFYNEQFF. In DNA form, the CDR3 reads TGCGCCAGCAGCCAAGATTCGGGGGGGTTCTACAATGAGCAGTTCTTC.